Included here is one T cell receptor (beta chain) sequence, with context. The sample is drawn from a study of T cells of healthy individuals. TCRdb re-analysed the 5' RACE reads in MiXCR, keeping a single row per CDR3 protein. This table has 95,000 to 100,000 distinct CDR3 sequences, roughly 15% appearing once. Between the trimmed V and J ends, which lost 1 base and 4 bases, there was a span of 12 bases. CDR1 is MNHEY and CDR2 is SVGEGT in the germline V gene. This CDR3 is 15 amino acids long. The rearrangement uses TRBV6-2 or TRBV6-3 and TRBJ2-3, with D possibly TRBD1 on 6 matching bases. The clonotype originates from a human donor in good health. In DNA, the CDR3 is TGTGCCAGCAGTTACTGGGCAGGGGACCCAGATACGCAGTATTTT. Amino acids: CASSYWAGDPDTQYF.